These 30 T cell receptor beta chains were sequenced from one sample in a study of metastatic and nonmetastatic thyroid tumors. TCRdb used MiXCR to call clones anew from the PCR reads. The table shows around 37,000 clones, with 25% to 30% occurring only once. Every patient was untreated before thyroid surgery. Sequencing was performed on blood. These receptors all come from a female donor with papillary thyroid cancer or a benign thyroid nodule (not recorded which). Some clones in this sample may be carry-over from other donors' samples.

The rearrangement joins TRBV9 to TRBJ1-6; 8 bases agree with TRBD1. The J segment lost 7 bases and the V segment lost 4 bases, leaving 10 bases of the junction unmatched. Looked up from germline, CDR1 is SGDLS and CDR2 is YYNGEE. The CDR3 totals 16 residues. The CDR3: CASSSRGQGGNSPLHF. The CDR3 region has the DNA TGTGCCAGCAGCTCCCGAGGACAGGGAGGAAATTCACCCCTCCACTTT.

In its sample, this clone was seen many times. The chain is built from TRBV6-1 and TRBJ2-1; no clear D gene. V lost 2 bases and J 10 bases, leaving 15 bases between the germline ends. There are 14 residues in the CDR3. The germline V gene encodes CDR1 MNHNS and CDR2 SASEGT. The CDR3 DNA follows: TGTGCCAGCAGTGAATCCATCGGTGGCAGAGAGCAGTTCTTC. Encoded protein: CASSESIGGREQFF.

This clone occurred many times. This chain links TRBV20-1 with TRBJ2-7; D uncertain. V lost 5 bases to trimming and J lost 7 bases, with 12 bases between them. This CDR3 is built from 11 residues. From germline, CDR1 is DFQATT and CDR2 SNEGSKA (reference sequence). This chain's CDR3 is CSAQRGNEQYF. In DNA form, the CDR3 reads TGCAGTGCTCAACGCGGCAATGAGCAGTACTTC.

This clone was counted a few times. One junction end does not reproduce the germline sequence, and a read error may be involved. V and J are TRBV12-3 or TRBV12-4 and TRBJ2-2, with D hard to call. CDR3 length: 13 amino acids. CDR3 loop: CASSSQMPVELFF. CDR3 nucleotide sequence: TGTGCTAGCAGTTCCCAGATGCCCGTGGAGCTGTTTTTT.

In this sample, this clone turned up a few times. This chain uses TRBV6-1 with TRBJ1-2; a weak D match, TRBD1 (6 bases). Trimming pared 5 bases from V and 6 bases from J, leaving 19 bases between. CDR3 length: 15 amino acids. Germline V gives CDR1 MNHNS, CDR2 SASEGT. The CDR3 sequence: CASSHMRGPENGYTF. The DNA of the CDR3 is TGTGCCAGCAGTCACATGCGGGGGCCTGAGAATGGCTACACCTTC.

Relative to its sample, this clone is medium-sized. The J gene is TRBJ1-6, the V gene TRBV6-1; D gene unclear. The germline V gene encodes CDR1 MNHNS and CDR2 SASEGT. The CDR3 length is 14 residues. V lost 2 bases and J 14 bases, leaving 16 bases between the germline ends. CDR3 sequence (DNA): TGTGCCAGCAGTGAAACTTTGGAGCGAGTTTCCCTCCACTTT. Translated: CASSETLERVSLHF.

This clone was seen at least ten times. The chain recombines TRBV7-2 with TRBJ2-4; 7 positions agree with TRBD2. The junction had 12 bases not matched to a gene; V was cut back by 5 bases and J by 8 bases. Looked up from germline, CDR1 is SGHTA and CDR2 is FQGNSA. This CDR3 contains 15 residues. CDR3 region: CASSPQGRGMYIQYF. The CDR3 DNA reads TGTGCCAGCAGCCCCCAAGGGCGGGGGATGTACATTCAGTACTTC.

This clone was counted only a few times. The CDR3 bases are TGTGCCAGCAGTGGAGACTCAGGGGGACCCAATGAGCAGTTCTTC. This codes for CASSGDSGGPNEQFF. The chain couples TRBV6-1 to TRBJ2-1, with TRBD1 matching over 7 bases. The germline V gene encodes CDR1 MNHNS and CDR2 SASEGT. Trimming cost V 4 bases and J 6 bases; bases outside gene matches: 9. This CDR3 region has 15 residues.

The rearrangement uses TRBV5-1 and TRBJ2-1; 9 positions agree with TRBD2. The germline gives CDR1 SGHRS, CDR2 YFSETQ. The CDR3 is 14 amino acids. Germline trimming cut 0 bases from V and 10 bases from J; bases unmatched to any gene: 5. CDR3 region: CASSLGREGTEQFF. Here the CDR3 DNA reads TGCGCCAGCAGCTTGGGGCGGGAGGGCACGGAGCAGTTCTTC.

The genes are TRBV27 and TRBJ1-2; 9 bases line up with TRBD1. The CDR3 sequence is 14 residues long. After removal of 4 bases from V and 8 bases from J, the junction contained 8 bases not matched to a gene. Germline CDR1 and CDR2: MNHEY and SMNVEV (reference sequence). The CDR3 is CASSSGQGRRGYTF. The CDR3 coding sequence is TGTGCCAGCAGTTCGGGACAGGGAAGGCGAGGCTACACCTTC.

A remark on this clone: One end of the junction does not line up with germline, which may come from a read error. The V gene is TRBV11-2, the J gene TRBJ2-3, with D tentatively TRBD1 or TRBD2 (6 bases each). Germline CDR1 reads SGHAT; CDR2 reads FQNNGV. The CDR3 consists of 16 residues. The CDR3 bases are TGTGCCAACAGCTTAGTAAGGGGGGCAGCGAGGTGTACGCAGTATTTT. This sequence encodes CANSLVRGAARCTQYF.

The genes are TRBV20-1 and TRBJ2-7; TRBD2 matches 13 bases. The V segment lost 2 bases and the J segment 4 bases; nucleotides outside the gene matches: 14. CDR3 length equals 18 residues. Per germline, CDR1 DFQATT and CDR2 SNEGSKA (reference sequence). The CDR3 here is CSARRGHGTSGITYEQYF. The CDR3 DNA is TGCAGTGCTAGAAGGGGACACGGGACTAGCGGGATCACGTACGAGCAGTACTTC.

Judged by abundance, this clone is medium-sized. The gene calls are TRBV27 and TRBJ2-7; a weak D match, TRBD1 (6 bases). This CDR3 comprises 13 residues. V lost 2 bases to trimming and J lost 1 base, with 6 bases between them. CDR1 and CDR2 from the germline V gene are MNHEY and SMNVEV (reference sequence). The CDR3 DNA is TGTGCCAGCAGTTTACAGGGGTCCTACGAGCAGTACTTC. It specifies CASSLQGSYEQYF.

The rearrangement uses TRBV30 and TRBJ1-2; the D gene is possibly TRBD1 (5 bases). There are 15 residues in the CDR3. From germline, CDR1 is GTSNPN and CDR2 SVGIG (reference sequence). Trimming left V 2 bases short and J 8 bases short, with 21 bases between. DNA of the CDR3: TGTGCCTGGAGTCGAGCGATAAGCCCAGGGAGCGGCTACACCTTC. Protein sequence: CAWSRAISPGSGYTF.

The DNA for the CDR3 is TGTGCCAGCAGTGTTGGACTGGGCACAGATACGCAGTATTTT. Amino acid sequence: CASSVGLGTDTQYF. The genes are TRBV6-1 and TRBJ2-3, with TRBD2 as a possible D gene (5 bases). The V gene's germline CDR1 is MNHNS and CDR2 SASEGT. This CDR3 comprises 14 residues. V lost 4 bases and J lost 1, with 9 bases in between.

By frequency in the sample, this clone is medium-sized. V usage is TRBV30 and J usage is TRBJ2-6, with D perhaps assigned TRBD1 or TRBD2 (6 bases each). V was trimmed by 4 bases and J by 0 bases, leaving 19 bases between them. CDR3 size: 18 residues. Germline V gene sequence: CDR1 GTSNPN, CDR2 SVGIG (reference sequence). The CDR3 loop reads CAWTPPGAEGSGANVLTF. In DNA form, the CDR3 reads TGTGCCTGGACCCCCCCGGGGGCGGAGGGCTCTGGGGCCAACGTCCTGACTTTC.

CDR3 nucleotide sequence: TGTGCCAGCAGTCCCACGGCGTACAGGGGGCGGACGAACACTGAAGCTTTCTTT. It specifies CASSPTAYRGRTNTEAFF. The gene calls are TRBV27 and TRBJ1-1, with 9 bases matching TRBD1. The trim removed 5 bases at V and 1 base at J, leaving 14 bases unmatched. The CDR3 has 18 residues. Germline V gene data show CDR1 as MNHEY and CDR2 as SMNVEV (reference sequence).

This clone is labeled medium-sized (0.01 to 0.1%). The chain employs TRBV12-3 or TRBV12-4 and TRBJ2-7; D uncertain. V was cut by 8 bases and J by 2 bases, with 10 bases left in between. This CDR3 region has 12 residues. The CDR3 DNA follows: TGTGCCAGCGGAATCTCGACCTACGAGCAGTACTTC. Its protein product is CASGISTYEQYF.

This clone appeared many times. This chain connects TRBV29-1 to TRBJ1-3; D unresolved. V dropped 3 bases and J dropped 2 bases, with 11 bases sitting between them. Germline CDR1 and CDR2: SQVTM and ANQGSEA. This CDR3 region has 14 residues. CDR3 in amino acids: CSVDGVSPGNTIYF. CDR3 nucleotides: TGCAGCGTTGATGGGGTATCTCCTGGAAACACCATATATTTT.

The table lists this clone with many counts. V usage is TRBV28 and J usage is TRBJ1-3; D not resolved. Germline lookup yields CDR1 MDHEN and CDR2 SYDVKM. V was clipped by 3 bases and J by 4 bases, with 10 bases between them. This CDR3 has 14 amino acids. CDR3 sequence reads: CASSFSGSGNTIYF. Here the CDR3 DNA reads TGTGCCAGCAGTTTCTCGGGGTCCGGAAACACCATATATTTT.

The chain has TRBV11-2 and TRBJ1-6, with TRBD1 identical over 9 bases. In germline, CDR1 is SGHAT, CDR2 FQNNGV. V was pared by 3 bases and J by 9 bases, with 3 bases of the junction left unmatched. The CDR3 extends over 14 amino acids. The DNA for the CDR3 is TGTGCCAGCAGCTTCGGGACAGGGAGTTCACCCCTCCACTTT. It encodes CASSFGTGSSPLHF.

This clone occurred many times. The V call is TRBV5-8, the J call TRBJ1-5; tentatively, D is TRBD1 (5 bases). The CDR3 spans 15 residues. V shed 5 bases and J shed 11 bases, with 23 bases lying between them. Germline CDR1 reads SGHTS; CDR2 reads YDEGEE. CDR3 sequence: CASSRGTGWGLAQHF. The CDR3, as DNA: TGTGCCAGCAGTCGAGGCACAGGTTGGGGTTTGGCCCAGCATTTT. The full variable domain, its missing parts supplied by reference TRBV5-8 and TRBJ1-5, is EAGVTQSPTHLIKTRGQQATLRCSPISGHTSVYWYQQALGLGLQFLLWYDEGEERNRGNFPPRFSGRQFPNYSSELNVNALELEDSALYLCASSRGTGWGLAQHFGDGTRLSIL.

This clone came up many times. The V and J genes are TRBV5-4 and TRBJ2-3; D is perhaps TRBD1 or TRBD2 (5 bases each). Trimming removed 3 bases from V and 3 bases from J, with 11 bases in between. The germline V gene has CDR1 SGHNT and CDR2 YYREEE (reference sequence). This CDR3 has 14 residues. CDR3 DNA sequence: TGTGCCAGCAGCTGGGACCGGGGAACAGATACGCAGTATTTT. Translating gives CASSWDRGTDTQYF.

This chain uses TRBV6-2 or TRBV6-3 with TRBJ2-3; TRBD2 matches 10 bases. The CDR3 contains 15 residues. J was trimmed by 7 bases and V by 1 base; bases with no gene match: 5. Germline lookup yields CDR1 MNHEY and CDR2 SVGEGT. The CDR3 DNA follows: TGTGCCAGCAGTTACTTAGCGGGGGGCCAAAATACGCAGTATTTT. Protein: CASSYLAGGQNTQYF.

This clone was observed a few times. The chain employs TRBV19 and TRBJ2-1; no reliable D call. The CDR3 consists of 13 residues. V lost 3 bases to trimming and J lost 5 bases, with 8 bases between them. CDR1 is LNHDA and CDR2 is SQIVND in the germline V gene (reference sequence). CDR3 region: CASSICLNNEQFF. The CDR3 nucleotides are TGTGCCAGTAGTATTTGTCTGAACAATGAGCAGTTCTTC.

This clone was counted ten times or more. The chain links TRBV4-2 to TRBJ2-5; D is possibly TRBD1 (6 bases). The CDR3 totals 16 residues. Germline CDR1 is LGHNA and CDR2 is YNFKEQ. The V and J ends lost 1 base and 5 bases respectively, with 17 bases between them. CDR3 coding DNA: TGTGCCAGCAGCCAAGGGGACAAGGGGCATGTGGAGACCCAGTACTTC. It specifies CASSQGDKGHVETQYF.

The V and J genes are TRBV30 and TRBJ2-1, with 7 bases matching TRBD1. Germline V CDR1 and CDR2: GTSNPN, SVGIG (reference sequence). Unmatched junction bases numbered 6, after V lost 5 bases and J lost 8 bases. The CDR3 has 12 amino acids. CDR3 bases: TGTGCCTGGGAGGGGGCCCGGGATGAGCAGTTCTTC. Translation: CAWEGARDEQFF.

This chain connects TRBV12-3 or TRBV12-4 to TRBJ1-2; 9 nucleotides match TRBD1. The CDR3 has 13 residues. The junction had 5 bases not matched to a gene; V was cut back by 5 bases and J by 7 bases. The CDR3 DNA follows: TGTGCCAGCAGTACGGGACAGGGAACTGGCTACACCTTC. Translating it yields CASSTGQGTGYTF.

This clone was counted many times. This CDR3 reads CASRETGVYGYTF. The CDR3 DNA is TGCGCCAGCCGAGAGACAGGGGTCTATGGCTACACCTTC. The chain combines TRBV5-1 with TRBJ1-2; 8 bases match TRBD1. The junction had 6 bases not matched to a gene; V was cut back by 7 bases and J by 4 bases. Germline values: CDR1 SGHRS, CDR2 YFSETQ. CDR3 size: 13 residues.

This clone was recorded many times. The junction and the germline gene differ at one end; a read error may be behind it. The CDR3 nucleotides read TGTGCCTGCAGTTCAGCCACAGATACGCAGTATTTT. It yields the protein CACSSATDTQYF. The rearrangement joins TRBV6-1 to TRBJ2-3; D not resolved. Looked up from germline, CDR1 is MNHNS and CDR2 is SASEGT. The CDR3 spans 12 residues.